This T cell receptor (beta chain) was identified during a study of vaccination and CD4 T cells after COVID-19. Treatment given: roughly 10-day PBMC culture with coronavirus spike peptide pools or control peptides (ViraFEST assay). From germline, CDR1 is MNHNS and CDR2 SASEGT. The CDR3 sequence is 12 residues long. V was trimmed by 1 base and J by 7 bases, leaving 7 bases between them. This clonotype was counted a few times. Its cognate antigen is unknown. An Oncomine TCR Beta short-read assay was used to sequence the DNA from cultured CD4+ T cells. TCRdb re-derived calls from the PCR reads in MiXCR, one entry per CDR3 protein. Of around 15,000 distinct CDR3 sequences in the sample, about 40% were seen once.

The gene calls are TRBV6-1 and TRBJ1-2; D is unclear. What was sequenced was cultured CD4+ T cells from blood. The TCR sequence derives from a human donor with COVID-19. DNA of the CDR3: TGTGCCAGCAGTGAAGAATGGGGTGGCTACACCTTC. Amino acids: CASSEEWGGYTF.